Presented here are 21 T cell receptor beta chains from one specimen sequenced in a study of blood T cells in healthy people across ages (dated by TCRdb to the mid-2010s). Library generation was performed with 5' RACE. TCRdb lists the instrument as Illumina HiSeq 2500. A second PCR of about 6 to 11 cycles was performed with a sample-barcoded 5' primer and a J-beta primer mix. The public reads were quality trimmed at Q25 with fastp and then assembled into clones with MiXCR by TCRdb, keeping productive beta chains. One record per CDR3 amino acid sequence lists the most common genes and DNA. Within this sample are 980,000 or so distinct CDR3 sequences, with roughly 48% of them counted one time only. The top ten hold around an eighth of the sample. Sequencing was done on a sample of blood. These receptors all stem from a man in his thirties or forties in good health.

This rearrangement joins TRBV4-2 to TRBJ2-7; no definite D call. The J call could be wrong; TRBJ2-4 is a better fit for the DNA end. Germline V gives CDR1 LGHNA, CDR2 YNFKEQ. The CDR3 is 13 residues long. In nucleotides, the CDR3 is TGTGCCAGCAGCCGGGTTGAGGCCGACATTCAGTACTTC. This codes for CASSRVEADIQYF.

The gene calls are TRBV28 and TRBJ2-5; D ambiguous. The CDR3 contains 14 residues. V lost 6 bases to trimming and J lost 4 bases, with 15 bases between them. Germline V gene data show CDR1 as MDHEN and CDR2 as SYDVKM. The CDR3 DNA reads TGTGCCAGCAGCTCCGGGCAAGCCCGAGAGACCCAGTACTTC. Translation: CASSSGQARETQYF.

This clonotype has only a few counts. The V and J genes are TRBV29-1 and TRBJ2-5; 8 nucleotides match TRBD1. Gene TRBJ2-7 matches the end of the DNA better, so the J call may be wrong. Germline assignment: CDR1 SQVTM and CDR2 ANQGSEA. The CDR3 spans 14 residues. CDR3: CSVEDPGQAIEQYF. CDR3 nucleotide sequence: TGCAGCGTTGAGGATCCGGGACAGGCCATCGAGCAGTACTTC.

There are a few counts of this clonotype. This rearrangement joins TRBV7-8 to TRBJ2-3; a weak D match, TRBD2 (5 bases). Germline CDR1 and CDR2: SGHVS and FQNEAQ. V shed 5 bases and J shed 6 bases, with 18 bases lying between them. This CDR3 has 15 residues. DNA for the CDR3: TGTGCCAGCAGCGCCCACTCTAGCAACGTGGATACGCAGTATTTT. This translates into CASSAHSSNVDTQYF.

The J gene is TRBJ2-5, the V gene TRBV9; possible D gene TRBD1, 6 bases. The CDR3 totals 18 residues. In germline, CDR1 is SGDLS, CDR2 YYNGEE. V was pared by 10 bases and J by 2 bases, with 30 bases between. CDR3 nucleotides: TGTGCCGGCCTCCTAGGGGGACATACGACTGAGGGGCAAGAGACCCAGTACTTC. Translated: CAGLLGGHTTEGQETQYF.

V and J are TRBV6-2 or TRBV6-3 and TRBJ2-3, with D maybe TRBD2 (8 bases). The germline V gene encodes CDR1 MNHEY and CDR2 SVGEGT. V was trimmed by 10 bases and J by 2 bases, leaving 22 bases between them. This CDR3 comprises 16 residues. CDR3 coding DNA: TGTGCCACCCAGGGGGGTAGCGGGGAGTTCACAGATACGCAGTATTTT. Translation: CATQGGSGEFTDTQYF.

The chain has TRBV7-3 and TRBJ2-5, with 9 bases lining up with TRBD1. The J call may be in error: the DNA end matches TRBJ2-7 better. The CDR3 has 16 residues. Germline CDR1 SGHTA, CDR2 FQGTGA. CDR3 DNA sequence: TGTGCCAGCAGCTTCGAGGGGGGGACAGGGAACTACGAGCAGTACTTC. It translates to CASSFEGGTGNYEQYF.

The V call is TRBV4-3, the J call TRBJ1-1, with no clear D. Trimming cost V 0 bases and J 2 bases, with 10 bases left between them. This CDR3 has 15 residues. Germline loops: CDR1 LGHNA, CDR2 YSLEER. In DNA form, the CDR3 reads TGCGCCAGCAGCCAAGACCTGGATCTCAACACTGAAGCTTTCTTT. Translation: CASSQDLDLNTEAFF.

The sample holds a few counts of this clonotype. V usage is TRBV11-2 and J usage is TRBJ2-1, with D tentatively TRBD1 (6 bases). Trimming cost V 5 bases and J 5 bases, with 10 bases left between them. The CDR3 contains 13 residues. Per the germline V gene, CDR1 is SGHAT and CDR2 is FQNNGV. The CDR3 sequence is CASSADSNNEQFF. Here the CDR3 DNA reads TGTGCCAGCAGCGCGGACAGCAACAATGAGCAGTTCTTC.

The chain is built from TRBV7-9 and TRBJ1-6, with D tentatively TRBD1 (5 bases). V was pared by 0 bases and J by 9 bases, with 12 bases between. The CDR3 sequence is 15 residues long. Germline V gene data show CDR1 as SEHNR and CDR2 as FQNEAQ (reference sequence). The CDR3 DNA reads TGTGCCAGCAGCTTAGCAACCGGGGGTGGTTCACCCCTCCACTTT. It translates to CASSLATGGGSPLHF.

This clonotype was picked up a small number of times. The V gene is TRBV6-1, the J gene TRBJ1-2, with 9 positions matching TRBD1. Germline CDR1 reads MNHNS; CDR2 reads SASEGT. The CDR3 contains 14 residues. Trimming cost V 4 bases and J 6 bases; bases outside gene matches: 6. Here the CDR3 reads CASSGRTGDHGYTF. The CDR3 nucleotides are TGTGCCAGCAGTGGCCGGACAGGGGACCATGGCTACACCTTC.

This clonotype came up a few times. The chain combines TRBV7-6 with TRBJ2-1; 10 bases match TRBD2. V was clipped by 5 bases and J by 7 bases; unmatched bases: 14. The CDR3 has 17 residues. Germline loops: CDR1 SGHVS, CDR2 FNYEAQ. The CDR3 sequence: CASSQPASGGSWNEQFF. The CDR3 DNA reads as TGTGCCAGCAGCCAACCGGCTAGCGGGGGTTCATGGAATGAGCAGTTCTTC.

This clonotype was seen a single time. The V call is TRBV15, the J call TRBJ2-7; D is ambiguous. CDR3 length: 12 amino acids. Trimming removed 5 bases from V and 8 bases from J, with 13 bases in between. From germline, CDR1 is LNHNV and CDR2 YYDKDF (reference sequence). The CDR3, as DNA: TGTGCCACCAGCCGCGCCGACTCGAAGCAGTACTTC. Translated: CATSRADSKQYF.

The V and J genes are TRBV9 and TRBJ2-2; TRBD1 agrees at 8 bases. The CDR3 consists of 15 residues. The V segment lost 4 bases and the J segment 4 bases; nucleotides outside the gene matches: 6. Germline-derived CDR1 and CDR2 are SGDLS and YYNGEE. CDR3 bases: TGTGCCAGCAGCTCCCAAACAGGGGGCACCGGGGAGCTGTTTTTT. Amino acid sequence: CASSSQTGGTGELFF.

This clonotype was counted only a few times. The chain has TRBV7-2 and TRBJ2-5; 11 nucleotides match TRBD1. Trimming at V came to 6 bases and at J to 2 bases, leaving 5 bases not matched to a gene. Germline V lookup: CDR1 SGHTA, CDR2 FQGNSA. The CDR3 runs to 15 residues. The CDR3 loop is CASRTGTGGQETQYF. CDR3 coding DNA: TGTGCCAGCAGGACCGGGACAGGGGGACAAGAGACCCAGTACTTC.

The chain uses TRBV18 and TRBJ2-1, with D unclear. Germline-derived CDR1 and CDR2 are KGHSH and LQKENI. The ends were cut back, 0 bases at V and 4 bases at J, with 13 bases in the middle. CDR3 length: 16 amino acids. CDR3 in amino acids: CASSPPSGTLYNEQFF. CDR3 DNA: TGTGCCAGCTCACCACCGTCGGGCACCCTTTACAATGAGCAGTTCTTC. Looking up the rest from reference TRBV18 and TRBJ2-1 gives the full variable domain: NAGVMQNPRHLVRRRGQEARLRCSPMKGHSHVYWYRQLPEEGLKFMVYLQKENIIDESGMPKERFSAEFPKEGPSILRIQQVVRGDSAAYFCASSPPSGTLYNEQFFGPGTRLTVL.

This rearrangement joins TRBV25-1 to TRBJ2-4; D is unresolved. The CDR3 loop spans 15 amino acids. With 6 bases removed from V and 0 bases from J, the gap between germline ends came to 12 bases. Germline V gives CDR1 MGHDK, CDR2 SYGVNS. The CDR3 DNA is TGTGCCAGCAGCGACGTCCAGTTAGCCAAAAACATTCAGTACTTC. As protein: CASSDVQLAKNIQYF.

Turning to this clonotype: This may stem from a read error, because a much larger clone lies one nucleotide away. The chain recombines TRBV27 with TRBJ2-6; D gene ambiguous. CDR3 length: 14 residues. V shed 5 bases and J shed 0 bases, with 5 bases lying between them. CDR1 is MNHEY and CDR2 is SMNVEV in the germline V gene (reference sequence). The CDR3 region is CASSRLSGANVLTF. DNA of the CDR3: TGTGCCAGCAGTCGCCTCTCTGGGGCCAACGTCCTGACTTTC.

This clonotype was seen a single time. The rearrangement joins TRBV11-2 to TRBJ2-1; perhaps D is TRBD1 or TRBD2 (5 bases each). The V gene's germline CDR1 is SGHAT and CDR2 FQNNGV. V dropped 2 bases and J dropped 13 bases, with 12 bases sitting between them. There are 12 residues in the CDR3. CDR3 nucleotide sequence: TGTGCCAGCAGCTTAATCGGGGACCGCCAGTTCTTC. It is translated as CASSLIGDRQFF.

CDR3 nucleotide sequence: TGTGCCAGCAGTTTCCGACCCGGGACAGGCTCCTACGAGCAGTACTTC. Its protein product is CASSFRPGTGSYEQYF. The V and J genes are TRBV27 and TRBJ2-7; 8 bases match TRBD1. Germline lookup yields CDR1 MNHEY and CDR2 SMNVEV (reference sequence). This CDR3 comprises 16 residues. Losses at the gene ends were 3 bases for V and 0 bases for J; bases not matched to a gene: 7.

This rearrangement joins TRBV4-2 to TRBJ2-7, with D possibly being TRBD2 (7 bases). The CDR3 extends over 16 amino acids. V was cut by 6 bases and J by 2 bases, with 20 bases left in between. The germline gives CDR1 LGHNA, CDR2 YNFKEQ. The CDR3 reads CASSQPSGRGPYEQYF. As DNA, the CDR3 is TGTGCCAGCAGTCAGCCTTCTGGGCGGGGGCCCTACGAGCAGTACTTC.